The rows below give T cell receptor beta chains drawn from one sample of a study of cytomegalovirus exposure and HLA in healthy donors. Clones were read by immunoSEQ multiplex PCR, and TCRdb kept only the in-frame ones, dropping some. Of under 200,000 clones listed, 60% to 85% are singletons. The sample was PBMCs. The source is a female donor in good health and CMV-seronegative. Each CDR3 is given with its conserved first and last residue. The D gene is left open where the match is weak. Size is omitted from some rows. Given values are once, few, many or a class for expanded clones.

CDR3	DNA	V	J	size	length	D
CASGSGLDTQYF	TGTGCCAGCGGTAGCGGTTTAGATACGCAGTATTTT	TRBV7-3	TRBJ2-3	few	12	-
CASSQGPGQASPETQYF	TGTGCCAGCAGTCAGGGGCCGGGACAGGCCTCCCCAGAGACCCAGTACTTC	TRBV6-7	TRBJ2-5	-	17	TRBD1
CASSRAGGMYEQYF	TGTGCCAGCAGCCGGGCTGGCGGGATGTACGAGCAGTACTTC	TRBV7-2	TRBJ2-7	-	14	-
CASSLGQKNSPLHF	TGCGCCAGCAGCTTGGGGCAGAAGAATTCACCCCTCCACTTT	TRBV5-1	TRBJ1-6	-	14	-
CSVPTGRLTGANVLTF	TGCAGCGTACCGACAGGGAGACTTACGGGGGCCAACGTCCTGACTTTC	TRBV29-1	TRBJ2-6	-	16	TRBD1
CATSRDHVGTGAEAFF	TGTGCCACCAGCAGAGATCATGTCGGAACAGGGGCTGAAGCTTTCTTT	TRBV15	TRBJ1-1	-	16	TRBD1
CASRQGRGSPTDTQYF	TGTGCCAGCAGGCAAGGGAGGGGCTCACCCACAGATACGCAGTATTTT	TRBV7-9	TRBJ2-3	-	16	TRBD2
CATSPFRGEQYF	TGTGCCACCAGCCCCTTTCGGGGGGAGCAGTACTTC	TRBV15	TRBJ2-7	few	12	-
CAWSFPGQGGYEQFF	TGTGCCTGGAGTTTCCCGGGACAGGGAGGGTATGAGCAGTTCTTC	TRBV30	TRBJ2-1	-	15	TRBD1
CASSGQGGQETQYF	TGTGCCAGCAGTGGTCAGGGTGGCCAAGAGACCCAGTACTTC	TRBV6-1	TRBJ2-5	-	14	-
CASSSPGTGVTNEQFF	TGTGCCAGCAGCTCGCCCGGGACAGGGGTTACCAATGAGCAGTTCTTC	TRBV11-3	TRBJ2-1	-	16	TRBD1
CAWTGLNYGYTF	TGTGCCTGGACAGGGCTAAACTATGGCTACACCTTC	TRBV30	TRBJ1-2	once	12	-
CASSPRRGQETQYF	TGTGCCAGCAGCCCCCGACGGGGCCAAGAGACCCAGTACTTC	TRBV5-8	TRBJ2-5	-	14	-
CASRLLAGGGYEQYF	TGTGCCAGCAGGTTACTAGCGGGAGGAGGCTACGAGCAGTACTTC	TRBV27	TRBJ2-7	-	15	TRBD2
CASSYLRLNTEAFF	TGTGCCAGTAGCTATCTGCGACTTAACACTGAAGCTTTCTTT	TRBV19	TRBJ1-1	-	14	-
CASRSRGYEQYF	TGTGCCAGTAGATCGCGGGGATACGAGCAGTACTTC	TRBV19	TRBJ2-7	-	12	-
CASSVGPGGTNTQYF	TGTGCCAGCAGTGTAGGCCCGGGGGGTACGAATACGCAGTATTTT	TRBV2	TRBJ2-3	-	15	TRBD2
CASSRLLGNEQFF	TGTGCCAGCAGTCGACTCCTTGGGAATGAGCAGTTCTTC	TRBV28	TRBJ2-1	-	13	-
CASSFSSGNTDTQYF	TGTGCCAGCAGCTTCTCCAGCGGCAACACAGATACGCAGTATTTT	TRBV11-3	TRBJ2-3	-	15	-
CASSRRLAGVYNEQFF	TGTGCCAGCAGCCGAAGACTAGCGGGAGTATACAATGAGCAGTTCTTC	TRBV11-3	TRBJ2-1	few	16	TRBD2
CASTLRNSQYF	TGTGCCAGTACCCTAAGAAACAGTCAGTACTTC	TRBV19	TRBJ2-4	-	11	-
CASSLMGGSADTQYF	TGCGCCAGCAGCTTAATGGGCGGGAGCGCAGATACGCAGTATTTT	TRBV5-1	TRBJ2-3	-	15	TRBD2
CAISELLLTDTQYF	TGTGCCATCAGTGAGCTCCTATTAACCGATACGCAGTATTTT	TRBV10-3	TRBJ2-3	once	14	-
CASSTGQGSYNEQFF	TGTGCCAGCAGCACTGGACAGGGGTCCTACAATGAGCAGTTCTTC	TRBV7-2	TRBJ2-1	once	15	TRBD1
CASSSPSGSNSPLHF	TGTGCCAGCAGTTCCCCGTCGGGGTCGAATTCACCCCTCCACTTT	TRBV6-5	TRBJ1-6	few	15	-
CASSSPWASGRRSEQYF	TGTGCCAGCAGCTCCCCCTGGGCTAGCGGGAGGAGAAGCGAGCAGTACTTC	TRBV5-4	TRBJ2-7	-	17	TRBD2
CASSQEGVDPEAFF	TGCGCCAGCAGCCAAGAAGGAGTGGATCCTGAAGCTTTCTTT	TRBV4-3	TRBJ1-1	-	14	-
CACRGASSYEQYF	TGTGCCTGTCGGGGGGCCAGCAGCTACGAGCAGTACTTC	TRBV7-2	TRBJ2-7	-	13	-
CASSLFAAASLTQYF	TGTGCCAGCAGTTTATTTGCCGCCGCCAGTTTGACCCAGTACTTC	TRBV27	TRBJ2-5	-	15	-
CASTPDTTNEKLFF	TGTGCCAGCACCCCGGACACAACTAATGAAAAACTGTTTTTT	TRBV7-9	TRBJ1-4	-	14	-
CASSSPLTSGRAIYNEQFF	TGCGCCAGCAGCTCCCCCTTGACTAGCGGGAGGGCTATTTACAATGAGCAGTTCTTC	TRBV5-1	TRBJ2-1	-	19	TRBD2
CASSLDRGAYTGELFF	TGTGCCAGCAGTTTGGACAGGGGTGCGTACACCGGGGAGCTGTTTTTT	TRBV28	TRBJ2-2	-	16	TRBD1